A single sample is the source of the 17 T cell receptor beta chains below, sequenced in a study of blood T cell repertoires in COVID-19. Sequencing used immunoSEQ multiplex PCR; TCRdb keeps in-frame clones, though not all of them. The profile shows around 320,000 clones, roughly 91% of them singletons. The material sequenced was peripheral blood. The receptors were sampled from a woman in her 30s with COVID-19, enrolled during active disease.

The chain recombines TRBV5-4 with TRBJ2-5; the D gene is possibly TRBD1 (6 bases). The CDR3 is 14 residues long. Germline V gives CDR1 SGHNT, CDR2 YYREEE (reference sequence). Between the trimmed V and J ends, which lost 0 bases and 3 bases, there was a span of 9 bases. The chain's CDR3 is CASSLDPGEETQYF. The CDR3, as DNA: TGTGCCAGCAGCTTGGATCCAGGGGAAGAGACCCAGTACTTC.

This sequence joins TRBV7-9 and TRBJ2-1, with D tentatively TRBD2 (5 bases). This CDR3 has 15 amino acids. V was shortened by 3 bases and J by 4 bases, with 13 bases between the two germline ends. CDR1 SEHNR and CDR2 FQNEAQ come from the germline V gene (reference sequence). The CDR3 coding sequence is TGTGCCAGCAGCTTGCCGGGAACCTCTTACAATGAGCAGTTCTTC. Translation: CASSLPGTSYNEQFF.

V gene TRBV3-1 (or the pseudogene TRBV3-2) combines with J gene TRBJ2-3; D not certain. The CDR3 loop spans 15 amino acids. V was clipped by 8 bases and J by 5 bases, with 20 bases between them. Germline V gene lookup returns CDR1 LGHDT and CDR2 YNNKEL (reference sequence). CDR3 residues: CASGPVIGLRDTQYF. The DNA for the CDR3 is TGTGCCAGCGGGCCCGTAATCGGTTTGCGAGATACGCAGTATTTT.

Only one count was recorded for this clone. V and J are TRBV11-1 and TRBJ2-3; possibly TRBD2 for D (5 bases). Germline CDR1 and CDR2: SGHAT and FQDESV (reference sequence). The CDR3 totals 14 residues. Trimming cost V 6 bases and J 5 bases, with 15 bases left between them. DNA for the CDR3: TGTGCCAGCAGGAAACGGGGTGAGAAAGATACGCAGTATTTT. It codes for CASRKRGEKDTQYF.

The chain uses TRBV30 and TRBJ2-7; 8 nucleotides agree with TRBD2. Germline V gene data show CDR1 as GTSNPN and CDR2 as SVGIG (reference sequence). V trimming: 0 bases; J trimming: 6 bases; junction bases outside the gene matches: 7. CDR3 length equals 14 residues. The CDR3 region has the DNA TGTGCCTGGAGTGTCATAAGCGGGGGAGGCGAGCAGTACTTC. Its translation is CAWSVISGGGEQYF.

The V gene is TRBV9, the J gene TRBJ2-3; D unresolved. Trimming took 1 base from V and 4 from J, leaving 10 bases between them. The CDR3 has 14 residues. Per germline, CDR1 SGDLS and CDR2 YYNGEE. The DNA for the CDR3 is TGTGCCAGCAGCGTACTAGGAAGTTCAGATACGCAGTATTTT. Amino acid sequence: CASSVLGSSDTQYF.

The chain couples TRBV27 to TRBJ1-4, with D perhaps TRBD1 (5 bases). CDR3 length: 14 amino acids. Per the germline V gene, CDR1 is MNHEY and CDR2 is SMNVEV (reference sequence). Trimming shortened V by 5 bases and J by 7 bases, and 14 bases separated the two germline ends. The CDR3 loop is CASSPGGVGEKLFF. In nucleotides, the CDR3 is TGTGCCAGCAGTCCCGGAGGGGTTGGTGAAAAACTGTTTTTT.

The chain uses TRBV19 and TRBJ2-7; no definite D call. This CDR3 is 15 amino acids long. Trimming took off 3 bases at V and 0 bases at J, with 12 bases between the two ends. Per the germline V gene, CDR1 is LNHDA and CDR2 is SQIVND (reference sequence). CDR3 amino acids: CASSISSLGSYEQYF. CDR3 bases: TGTGCCAGTAGTATTTCATCACTTGGCTCCTACGAGCAGTACTTC. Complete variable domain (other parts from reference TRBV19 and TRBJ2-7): DGGITQSPKYLFRKEGQNVTLSCEQNLNHDAMYWYRQDPGQGLRLIYYSQIVNDFQKGDIAEGYSVSREKKESFPLTVTSAQKNPTAFYLCASSISSLGSYEQYFGPGTRLTVT.

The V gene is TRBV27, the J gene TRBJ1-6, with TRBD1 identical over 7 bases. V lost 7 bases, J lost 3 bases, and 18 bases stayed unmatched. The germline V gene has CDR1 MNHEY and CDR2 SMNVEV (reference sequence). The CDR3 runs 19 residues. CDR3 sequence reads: CASTHRRPTGPGYNSPLHF. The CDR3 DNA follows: TGTGCCAGCACTCACCGGCGGCCGACAGGGCCCGGCTATAATTCACCCCTCCACTTT.

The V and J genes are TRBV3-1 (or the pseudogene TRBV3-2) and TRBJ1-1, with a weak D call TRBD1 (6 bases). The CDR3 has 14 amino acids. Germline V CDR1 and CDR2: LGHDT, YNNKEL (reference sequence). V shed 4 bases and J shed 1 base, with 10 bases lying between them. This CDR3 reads CASSPPTGNTEAFF. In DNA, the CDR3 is TGTGCCAGCAGCCCACCGACAGGGAACACTGAAGCTTTCTTT.

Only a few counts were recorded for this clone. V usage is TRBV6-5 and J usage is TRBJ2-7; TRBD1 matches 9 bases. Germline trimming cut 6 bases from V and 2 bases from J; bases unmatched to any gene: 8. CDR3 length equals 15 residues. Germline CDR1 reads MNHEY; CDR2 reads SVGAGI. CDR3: CASSPRDRAPYEQYF. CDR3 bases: TGTGCCAGCAGCCCCCGGGACAGGGCCCCCTACGAGCAGTACTTC.

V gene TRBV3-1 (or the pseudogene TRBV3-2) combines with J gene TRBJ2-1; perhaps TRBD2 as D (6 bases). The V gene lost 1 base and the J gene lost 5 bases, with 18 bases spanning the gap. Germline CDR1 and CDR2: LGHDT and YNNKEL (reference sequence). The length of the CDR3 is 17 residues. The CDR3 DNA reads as TGTGCCAGCAGCCAAGCAGGTCACCTCAGGGAGGACAATGAGCAGTTCTTC. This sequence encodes CASSQAGHLREDNEQFF.

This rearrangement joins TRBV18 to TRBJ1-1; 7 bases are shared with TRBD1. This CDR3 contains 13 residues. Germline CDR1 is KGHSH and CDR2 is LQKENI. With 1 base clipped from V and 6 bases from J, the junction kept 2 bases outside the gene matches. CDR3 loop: CASSPQGAAEAFF. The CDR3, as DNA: TGTGCCAGCTCACCACAGGGGGCGGCTGAAGCTTTCTTT.

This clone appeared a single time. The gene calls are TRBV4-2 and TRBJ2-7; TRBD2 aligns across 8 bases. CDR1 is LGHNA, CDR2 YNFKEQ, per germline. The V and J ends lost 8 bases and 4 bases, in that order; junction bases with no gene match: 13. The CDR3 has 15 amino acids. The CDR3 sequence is CASRRTGGPKYEQYF. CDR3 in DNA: TGTGCCAGCCGGCGTACGGGGGGGCCTAAATACGAGCAGTACTTC.

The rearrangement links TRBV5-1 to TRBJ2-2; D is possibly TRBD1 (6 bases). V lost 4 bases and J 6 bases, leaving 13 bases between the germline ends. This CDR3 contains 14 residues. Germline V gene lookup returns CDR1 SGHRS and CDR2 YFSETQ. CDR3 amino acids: CASSLGQNPGELFF. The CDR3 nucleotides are TGCGCCAGCAGCCTAGGACAGAATCCCGGGGAGCTGTTTTTT.

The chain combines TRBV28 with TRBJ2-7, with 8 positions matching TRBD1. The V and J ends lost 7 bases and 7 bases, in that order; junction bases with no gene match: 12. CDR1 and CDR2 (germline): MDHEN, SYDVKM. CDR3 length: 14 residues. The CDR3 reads CASTLTGRGQEQYF. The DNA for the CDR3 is TGTGCCAGCACCCTAACCGGCAGGGGGCAGGAGCAGTACTTC.

This CDR3 is CASSPNSGGNTDTQYF. The CDR3 coding sequence is TGTGCCAGCAGTCCAAATAGCGGGGGTAACACAGATACGCAGTATTTT. The chain uses TRBV27 and TRBJ2-3; 9 bases are a match to TRBD2. The ends lost 5 bases at V and 2 bases at J; junction bases unmatched: 8. Per the germline V gene, CDR1 is MNHEY and CDR2 is SMNVEV (reference sequence). The CDR3 runs 16 residues.